Below, 20 T cell receptor beta chains from the same sample are listed, as sequenced in a study of blood T cell repertoires in COVID-19. Assay used: immunoSEQ multiplex PCR; TCRdb lists only in-frame clones, some missing. The profile covers some 170,000 clones, with roughly 80% appearing a single time and approximately 8.7% taken by the ten largest. The specimen sequenced was peripheral blood. These receptors were collected from a woman in her seventies with acute or convalescent COVID-19.

The rearrangement links TRBV11-2 to TRBJ1-4; 8 nucleotides line up with TRBD1. Germline loops: CDR1 SGHAT, CDR2 FQNNGV. The CDR3 is 14 residues long. Unmatched junction bases numbered 4, after V lost 5 bases and J lost 5 bases. The CDR3 DNA reads TGTGCCAGCAGCCCCCGACAGGGGAATGAAAAACTGTTTTTT. Translation gives CASSPRQGNEKLFF. Drawing the rest from reference TRBV11-2 and TRBJ1-4, the complete variable domain is EAGVAQSPRYKIIEKRQSVAFWCNPISGHATLYWYQQILGQGPKLLIQFQNNGVVDDSQLPKDRFSAERLKGVDSTLKIQPAKLEDSAVYLCASSPRQGNEKLFFGSGTQLSVL.

The chain couples TRBV11-3 to TRBJ2-1; 11 nucleotides agree with TRBD2. The CDR3 loop spans 16 amino acids. The junction had 2 bases not matched to a gene; V was cut back by 4 bases and J by 0 bases. Germline-derived CDR1 and CDR2 are SGHNT and YENEEA. The DNA of the CDR3 is TGTGCCAGCAGCTCTACTAGCGGGAGCTCCTACAATGAGCAGTTCTTC. Translating gives CASSSTSGSSYNEQFF. Filled out from reference TRBV11-3 and TRBJ2-1, the complete variable domain reads EAGVVQSPRYKIIEKKQPVAFWCNPISGHNTLYWYLQNLGQGPELLIRYENEEAVDDSQLPKDRFSAERLKGVDSTLKIQPAELGDSAVYLCASSSTSGSSYNEQFFGPGTRLTVL.

The chain joins TRBV28 to TRBJ2-1, with D perhaps TRBD2 (5 bases). The CDR3 runs to 17 residues. Germline CDR1 reads MDHEN; CDR2 reads SYDVKM. Trimming cost V 6 bases and J 0 bases, with 18 bases left between them. The CDR3 loop is CASSHPRGPSSYNEQFF. The DNA of the CDR3 is TGTGCCAGCAGCCATCCTCGGGGTCCCAGCTCCTACAATGAGCAGTTCTTC.

The chain joins TRBV2 to TRBJ2-1; 10 bases align to TRBD2. Germline V lookup: CDR1 SNHLY, CDR2 FYNNEI. The trim removed 3 bases at V and 5 bases at J, leaving 4 bases unmatched. The CDR3 extends over 15 amino acids. The CDR3 here is CASSDPAGGDNEQFF. Written as DNA, the CDR3 is TGTGCCAGCAGTGACCCAGCGGGGGGGGACAATGAGCAGTTCTTC. Full variable domain (rest looked up from reference TRBV2 and TRBJ2-1): EPEVTQTPSHQVTQMGQEVILRCVPISNHLYFYWYRQILGQKVEFLVSFYNNEISEKSEIFDDQFSVERPDGSNFTLKIRSTKLEDSAMYFCASSDPAGGDNEQFFGPGTRLTVL.

This chain joins TRBV12-5 and TRBJ2-1; possibly TRBD1 for D (6 bases). V dropped 8 bases and J dropped 0 bases, with 32 bases sitting between them. Germline-derived CDR1 and CDR2 are LGHNT and FRNRAP. This CDR3 has 21 amino acids. CDR3 region: CASPLSVRGPKKGRSYNEQFF. The CDR3 bases are TGTGCTAGTCCTCTGTCGGTCAGGGGACCTAAAAAGGGTCGCTCCTACAATGAGCAGTTCTTC.

The chain joins TRBV28 to TRBJ2-3, with D possibly TRBD1 on 5 matching bases. Germline CDR1 and CDR2: MDHEN and SYDVKM. V dropped 2 bases and J dropped 9 bases, with 6 bases sitting between them. The length of the CDR3 is 11 residues. The CDR3 reads CASSLQGTQYF. CDR3 bases: TGTGCCAGCAGTTTACAGGGAACGCAGTATTTT.

The V call is TRBV4-1, the J call TRBJ1-6; perhaps TRBD1 as D (5 bases). CDR1 and CDR2 from the germline V gene are MGHRA and YSYEKL. This CDR3 contains 18 residues. V was pared by 0 bases and J by 3 bases, with 15 bases between. CDR3 residues: CASSQEAGGGGYNSPLHF. The CDR3 DNA is TGCGCCAGCAGCCAAGAGGCCGGGGGGGGAGGCTATAATTCACCCCTCCACTTT.

This chain uses TRBV7-3 with TRBJ1-1; D gene uncertain. The CDR3 has 13 amino acids. V gave up 5 bases and J gave up 1 base, with 8 bases separating them. Germline loops: CDR1 SGHTA, CDR2 FQGTGA. The CDR3 loop is CASSANPNTEAFF. CDR3 DNA: TGTGCCAGCAGCGCTAACCCGAACACTGAAGCTTTCTTT.

This chain links TRBV18 with TRBJ1-1, with 7 bases aligning to TRBD1. Germline CDR1 reads KGHSH; CDR2 reads LQKENI. CDR3 length: 15 amino acids. The trim removed 1 base at V and 1 base at J, leaving 3 bases unmatched. The CDR3 DNA sequence: TGTGCCAGCTCACCACGACAGGGCCCGAACACTGAAGCTTTCTTT. Its translation is CASSPRQGPNTEAFF. The full variable domain, rest sourced from reference TRBV18 and TRBJ1-1, is NAGVMQNPRHLVRRRGQEARLRCSPMKGHSHVYWYRQLPEEGLKFMVYLQKENIIDESGMPKERFSAEFPKEGPSILRIQQVVRGDSAAYFCASSPRQGPNTEAFFGQGTRLTVV.

The gene calls are TRBV19 and TRBJ2-5; D gene unclear. The CDR3 length is 11 residues. Trimming took 6 bases from V and 7 from J, leaving 9 bases between them. The germline CDR1 and CDR2 sequences are LNHDA and SQIVND (reference sequence). CDR3: CASSSAGTQYF. The CDR3 DNA follows: TGTGCCAGTAGCAGCGCCGGGACCCAGTACTTC. Using reference TRBV19 and TRBJ2-5 for the parts outside the CDR3, the full variable domain is DGGITQSPKYLFRKEGQNVTLSCEQNLNHDAMYWYRQDPGQGLRLIYYSQIVNDFQKGDIAEGYSVSREKKESFPLTVTSAQKNPTAFYLCASSSAGTQYFGPGTRLLVL.

The chain is built from TRBV14 and TRBJ1-6; TRBD1 is a possible D gene (5 bases). Germline values: CDR1 SGHDN, CDR2 FVKESK. The CDR3 length is 14 residues. V was cut by 1 base and J by 10 bases, with 11 bases left in between. This CDR3 reads CASSQGRAESPLHF. CDR3 sequence (DNA): TGTGCCAGCAGCCAAGGCAGGGCGGAGTCACCCCTCCACTTT.

V usage is TRBV10-3 and J usage is TRBJ1-5, with no clear D. This CDR3 is built from 14 residues. CDR1 is ENHRY and CDR2 is SYGVKD in the germline V gene. Trimming removed 3 bases at V and 7 bases at J, with 13 bases between. CDR3 DNA: TGTGCCATCAGTGAAAACCTCCTGGGCCAGCCCCAGCATTTT. Amino acids: CAISENLLGQPQHF.

The gene calls are TRBV6-6 and TRBJ2-1; TRBD2 is a possible D gene (6 bases). V was cut by 6 bases and J by 2 bases, with 14 bases left in between. The V gene's germline CDR1 is MNHNY and CDR2 SVGAGI (reference sequence). This CDR3 is built from 15 residues. CDR3 amino acids: CASRPLAPTYNEQFF. DNA of the CDR3: TGTGCCAGCAGACCCCTAGCGCCAACCTACAATGAGCAGTTCTTC.

V is TRBV3-1 (or the pseudogene TRBV3-2) and J is TRBJ2-1; 9 nucleotides line up with TRBD2. This CDR3 has 17 residues. Trimming took 0 bases from V and 3 from J; bases not matched to a gene: 6. The germline gives CDR1 LGHDT, CDR2 YNNKEL (reference sequence). CDR3 nucleotide sequence: TGTGCCAGCAGCCAAGACGGTCAAGCGGGAGGCTACAATGAGCAGTTCTTC. This codes for CASSQDGQAGGYNEQFF.

The DNA of the CDR3 is TGTGCCAGCAGCCAGCGAAGCATGAACACTGAAGCTTTCTTT. This gives the protein CASSQRSMNTEAFF. The gene calls are TRBV7-2 and TRBJ1-1; D is uncertain. Deletions cut 5 bases from V and 0 bases from J, with 10 bases between. Germline assignment: CDR1 SGHTA and CDR2 FQGNSA. CDR3 length: 14 residues. Based on the CDR3 plus reference TRBV7-2 and TRBJ1-1, the full variable domain is GAGVSQSPSNKVTEKGKDVELRCDPISGHTALYWYRQSLGQGLEFLIYFQGNSAPDKSGLPSDRFSAERTGGSVSTLTIQRTQQEDSAVYLCASSQRSMNTEAFFGQGTRLTVV.

This chain links TRBV24-1 with TRBJ1-1; 7 bases align to TRBD1. The CDR3 extends over 12 amino acids. J lost 7 bases, V lost 7 bases, and 5 bases had no gene match. Germline CDR1 and CDR2: KGHDR and SFDVKD. CDR3 bases: TGTGCCACCAGCGACCGGGACAGTGAAGCTTTCTTT. This gives the protein CATSDRDSEAFF.

The V call is TRBV7-9, the J call TRBJ2-5; TRBD2 might be the D (5 bases). The CDR3 sequence is 11 residues long. V lost 3 bases to trimming and J lost 9 bases, with 8 bases between them. Per germline, CDR1 SEHNR and CDR2 FQNEAQ (reference sequence). CDR3 nucleotides: TGTGCCAGCAGCTTCCGCGGGTCCCAGTACTTC. It translates to CASSFRGSQYF.

The J gene is TRBJ2-1, the V gene TRBV4-2; D is ambiguous. The length of the CDR3 is 15 residues. Germline assignment: CDR1 LGHNA and CDR2 YNFKEQ. Trimming removed 0 bases from V and 7 bases from J, with 13 bases in between. CDR3 nucleotides: TGTGCCAGCAGCCAAGAACTACTACCTGGGAATGAGCAGTTCTTC. Amino acid sequence: CASSQELLPGNEQFF.

This clone was recorded once. V gene TRBV28 combines with J gene TRBJ2-7; D is unresolved. Germline V gene sequence: CDR1 MDHEN, CDR2 SYDVKM. V lost 8 bases and J lost 2, with 13 bases in between. The CDR3 loop spans 13 amino acids. The CDR3 DNA reads TGTGCCAGCCTATCCTCTGCTCCCTACGAGCAGTACTTC. Its protein is CASLSSAPYEQYF.

The chain joins TRBV6-5 to TRBJ1-1; D perhaps matches TRBD1 (6 bases). V was trimmed by 7 bases and J by 2 bases, leaving 14 bases between them. Germline values: CDR1 MNHEY, CDR2 SVGAGI. There are 14 residues in the CDR3. CDR3 coding DNA: TGTGCCAGCATCCTTGACAGGTTCAACACTGAAGCTTTCTTT. Translating gives CASILDRFNTEAFF.